The text below deals with one T cell receptor beta chain. Its specific antigen is unknown. No much larger clonotype is one base removed from it; base qualities were not supplied. This entry belongs to a study of graft-versus-host responses after intestinal transplantation (dated by TCRdb to the early 2020s). The study in broad terms: Recipients received multivisceral, liver-intestinal, or isolated intestinal transplants. Of the roughly 24 intestinal transplant recipients enrolled in the cohort, one of whom was a retransplant, a few patients without pretransplant specimens were excluded. A peak of at least 4% donor T cells among recipient peripheral blood mononuclear cells was the definition used for donor T cell macrochimerism. Instead of going to the commercial service, samples from a few later patients were sequenced in-house on an Illumina MiSeq and processed with MiXCR. Alloreactive clones were identified by sequencing pre-transplant mixed lymphocyte reaction products and comparing these products with unstimulated pre-transplant donor and recipient T cells. All recipients received anti-thymocyte globulin induction followed by maintenance tacrolimus and steroids for around three years. Bulk TCR-beta CDR3 sequencing was used to track graft-versus-host and host-versus-graft alloreactive T cell clones in the graft, circulation and bone marrow after intestinal transplantation.

Intraepithelial and lamina propria lymphocytes were isolated from graft specimens using dithiothreitol, EDTA incubations and collagenase D digestion. Serial intestinal graft biopsy specimens collected up to 600 days after transplant underwent bulk TCR-beta sequencing. According to the germline V gene, CDR1 reads MNHNS and CDR2 reads SASEGT. The CDR3 measures 15 amino acids from cysteine to phenylalanine. The CDR3 DNA has 45 bases and is translated from base 1. V is shortened by 3 bases, J by 3 bases, and the region joining them spans 14 bases. The library was built by means of the immunoSEQ multiplex PCR assay. For most patients, high-throughput TCR-beta CDR3 sequencing of genomic DNA was performed by Adaptive Biotechnologies. Processing in the source paper ran as follows. TCR sequencing data were retrieved from Adaptive's ImmunoSEQ software for some 17 patients, whereas a few other patients were processed with MiXCR and VDJtools. Because the origin of CDR3 nucleotide sequences shared between donor and recipient could not be assigned, those sequences were removed. At least 2-fold expansion over unstimulated cells and a minimum CFSE-low frequency of 0.002% (template counts) or 0.001% (read counts) were required for clones to be classified as alloreactive. Clones detected in sequenced pre-transplant spleen, lymph node, or MLR CFSE-low populations of the donor or recipient were defined as mappable. Cumulative frequency of alloreactive clones was calculated as a percentage of all sequences weighted by copy number. TCRdb stores this immuneACCESS table with in-frame sequences only. Part of the clones is absent; in the studies checked, under half of the shortfall reflects unresolved V genes, and no reason is known for the rest. V and J calls and clone size are given by that table; D and trimming were obtained from the DNA. Within this sample are 2,000 to 2,500 clones, with around 81% of them counted one time only. Of the sample, more than 8.5% is held by the ten largest clones.

Overall results and qualifications from the work: Early after transplant, declines in HvG clones were associated with peak levels of circulating GvH clones. GvH clones were detected in recipient bone marrow, and some appeared earlier in ileal mucosa or blood, consistent with an intestinal mucosal origin. In the allografts of patients with donor T cell macrochimerism, GvH to HvG T cell clonal ratios were high. The relatively low number and heterogeneity of intestinal transplant patients limited the conclusions.

The material sequenced was ileum tissue, taken 18 days after transplant. This sequence originates from a human patient who received an intestinal transplant, so some T cells may come from the graft donor. The V and J genes are TRBV6-1 and TRBJ1-2, and perhaps TRBD1 as D gene, on 5 matching bases. CDR3 reads: CASSDHDSEYYGYTF. The DNA sequence is TGTGCCAGCAGTGATCACGACAGTGAGTACTATGGCTACACCTTC.